Below are 27 T cell receptor beta chains sequenced from a single sample in a study of CD8 T cells in ankylosing spondylitis. General study results and limits: For ankylosing spondylitis blood, a TCR beta motif of 7 or 8 highly homologous variants appeared characteristic.

TCRdb re-analysed the 5' RACE reads in MiXCR, keeping a single row per CDR3 protein. The table shows some 130,000 distinct CDR3 sequences, with 15% to 20% occurring only once. These receptors' antigens are unknown. The sample was blood, either unsorted or a sorted T cell fraction (not recorded which). All receptors come from a male donor with ankylosing spondylitis.

The chain uses TRBV7-2 and TRBJ2-3; a possible D gene is TRBD2 (6 bases). The germline V gene has CDR1 SGHTA and CDR2 FQGNSA. Deletions cut 5 bases from V and 2 bases from J, with 17 bases between. The CDR3 spans 16 residues. CDR3 amino acids: CASSPGGGYDTDTQYF. The CDR3 DNA sequence: TGTGCCAGCAGCCCAGGCGGAGGGTACGACACAGATACGCAGTATTTT.

This clonotype occurred a few times. The chain employs TRBV15 and TRBJ2-7; D call uncertain. Deletions cut 1 base from V and 6 bases from J, with 4 bases between. The CDR3 spans 11 residues. Germline lookup yields CDR1 LNHNV and CDR2 YYDKDF (reference sequence). DNA of the CDR3: TGTGCCACCAGCAGAGTTTTCGAGCAGTACTTC. Encoded protein: CATSRVFEQYF.

The genes are TRBV12-3 or TRBV12-4 and TRBJ2-5; 12 bases agree with TRBD2. The junction had 5 bases not matched to a gene; V was cut back by 4 bases and J by 5 bases. CDR3 length: 15 residues. DNA of the CDR3: TGTGCCAGCAGTTCCCGACTAGCGGGAGCGGAGACCCAGTACTTC. Translating gives CASSSRLAGAETQYF.

The chain carries TRBV27 and TRBJ2-5; D is perhaps TRBD1 or TRBD2 (5 bases each). Trimming stripped 6 bases from V and 5 bases from J, with 13 bases between. The CDR3 runs 13 residues. Germline V gene data show CDR1 as MNHEY and CDR2 as SMNVEV (reference sequence). This CDR3 is CASRSRGQETQYF. The DNA of the CDR3 is TGTGCCAGCAGGTCCCGGGGCCAGGAGACCCAGTACTTC.

CDR3 residues: CSVDDIWNTEAFF. Written as DNA, the CDR3 is TGCAGCGTTGATGACATATGGAACACTGAAGCTTTCTTT. The gene calls are TRBV29-1 and TRBJ1-1; D not resolved. Per germline, CDR1 SQVTM and CDR2 ANQGSEA. V lost 3 bases, J lost 1 base, and 9 bases lay in between. This CDR3 comprises 13 residues.

This clonotype was seen a handful of times. The chain links TRBV11-2 to TRBJ2-1, with 14 bases aligning to TRBD2. J lost 6 bases, V lost 5 bases, and 9 bases had no gene match. The length of the CDR3 is 17 residues. Germline V gene lookup returns CDR1 SGHAT and CDR2 FQNNGV. The CDR3 here is CASSIYTGTSGSNEQFF. The CDR3 nucleotides read TGTGCCAGCAGCATCTATACCGGGACTAGCGGGAGCAATGAGCAGTTCTTC.

V usage is TRBV6-4 and J usage is TRBJ2-1; 15 nucleotides align to TRBD2. The CDR3 is 16 residues long. CDR1 and CDR2 (germline): MRHNA, SNTAGT. V lost 2 bases and J lost 8; bases outside the gene matches: 4. The CDR3 loop is CASSDGLAGGHDEQFF. CDR3 sequence (DNA): TGTGCCAGCAGTGACGGACTAGCGGGAGGGCATGATGAGCAGTTCTTC.

V gene TRBV7-6 combines with J gene TRBJ2-4; TRBD2 matches 7 bases. After removal of 4 bases from V and 3 bases from J, the junction contained 9 bases not matched to a gene. The CDR3 is made up of 16 amino acids. CDR1 is SGHVS, CDR2 FNYEAQ, per germline. CDR3 in DNA: TGTGCCAGCAGCTCTATCCCTCCGGGGGGCAAAAACATTCAGTACTTC. It codes for CASSSIPPGGKNIQYF.

This chain links TRBV12-3 or TRBV12-4 with TRBJ1-2; the D is unclear. This CDR3 region has 13 residues. V lost 6 bases and J lost 4, with 12 bases in between. The CDR3 protein is CASSRTRAYGYTF. In nucleotides, the CDR3 is TGTGCCAGCAGCCGGACCCGGGCCTATGGCTACACCTTC.

This clonotype was recorded a few times. V and J are TRBV20-1 and TRBJ2-1; D possibly corresponds to TRBD2 (5 bases). CDR3 length: 12 residues. V lost 1 base, J lost 8 bases, and 9 bases lay in between. Per the germline V gene, CDR1 is DFQATT and CDR2 is SNEGSKA (reference sequence). The CDR3 here is CSARGRRYEQFF. The CDR3 DNA sequence: TGCAGTGCTAGAGGGAGGCGTTATGAGCAGTTCTTC.

This chain links TRBV7-6 with TRBJ2-1, with D uncertain. V dropped 0 bases and J dropped 6 bases, with 3 bases sitting between them. Germline-derived CDR1 and CDR2 are SGHVS and FNYEAQ. The CDR3 consists of 12 residues. CDR3 sequence (DNA): TGTGCCAGCAGCTTAGCTGTCAATGAGCAGTTCTTC. Translated: CASSLAVNEQFF.

This clonotype was seen ten or more times. V gene TRBV20-1 combines with J gene TRBJ2-2, with 7 bases fitting TRBD1. CDR1 DFQATT and CDR2 SNEGSKA come from the germline V gene (reference sequence). After removal of 1 base from V and 0 bases from J, the junction contained 5 bases not matched to a gene. This CDR3 is 16 amino acids long. CDR3 nucleotides: TGCAGTGCTAGAGCCCGGGACAGACCGAACACCGGGGAGCTGTTTTTT. It translates to CSARARDRPNTGELFF.

This clonotype has a count of ten or more. This chain uses TRBV5-1 with TRBJ2-2; D is undetermined. With 0 bases removed from V and 3 bases from J, the gap between germline ends came to 6 bases. Germline-derived CDR1 and CDR2 are SGHRS and YFSETQ. This CDR3 contains 14 residues. CDR3 in DNA: TGCGCCAGCAGCTTGGACACGGACACCGGGGAGCTGTTTTTT. Amino acid sequence: CASSLDTDTGELFF.

The rearrangement links TRBV28 to TRBJ1-6; D not resolved. This CDR3 is 14 amino acids long. CDR1 is MDHEN, CDR2 SYDVKM, per germline. V was clipped by 2 bases and J by 10 bases, with 12 bases between them. CDR3 in DNA: TGTGCCAGCAGTTTAGCCCCCTCGGGCTCACCCCTCCACTTT. Amino acid sequence: CASSLAPSGSPLHF.

V gene TRBV27 combines with J gene TRBJ1-5, with D possibly TRBD1 on 6 matching bases. The CDR3 sequence is 14 residues long. Trimming took 5 bases from V and 4 from J, leaving 12 bases between them. The germline CDR1 and CDR2 sequences are MNHEY and SMNVEV (reference sequence). DNA for the CDR3: TGTGCCAGCAGTCGGAGGGGGACGAATCAGCCCCAGCATTTT. Its protein product is CASSRRGTNQPQHF.

The CDR3 DNA is TGTGCCAGCAGTTTAAAGAGTACCGGGTACGAGCAGTACTTC. This sequence encodes CASSLKSTGYEQYF. The rearrangement links TRBV27 to TRBJ2-7; no clear D. This CDR3 has 14 residues. The germline gives CDR1 MNHEY, CDR2 SMNVEV (reference sequence). Trimming stripped 2 bases from V and 4 bases from J, with 12 bases between.

The rearrangement links TRBV25-1 to TRBJ2-7; no firm D call. The ends were cut back, 1 base at V and 7 bases at J, with 8 bases in the middle. CDR1 is MGHDK and CDR2 is SYGVNS in the germline V gene. This CDR3 region has 12 residues. CDR3 bases: TGTGCCAGCAGTGAATCCCCCCAGGAGCAGTACTTC. This sequence encodes CASSESPQEQYF.

This clonotype occurred many times. The CDR3 DNA sequence: TGTGCCAGCAGTCCCCGGACTTACTACAATGAGCAGTTCTTC. Its protein is CASSPRTYYNEQFF. This chain connects TRBV27 to TRBJ2-1, with D perhaps TRBD2 (5 bases). CDR1 and CDR2 from the germline V gene are MNHEY and SMNVEV (reference sequence). This CDR3 has 14 amino acids. Between the trimmed V and J ends, which lost 5 bases and 3 bases, there was a span of 11 bases.

Only a few counts were recorded for this clonotype. V and J are TRBV12-3 or TRBV12-4 and TRBJ2-3; 15 bases map to TRBD2. Trimming cost V 5 bases and J 11 bases; bases outside gene matches: 8. The CDR3 consists of 15 residues. CDR3 nucleotides: TGTGCCAGCAGTCCGGGACTAGCGGGAGGTGTGGGGCAGTATTTT. Translating gives CASSPGLAGGVGQYF.

This clonotype was detected only a few times. V and J are TRBV12-3 or TRBV12-4 and TRBJ2-1; TRBD2 matches at 7 bases. This CDR3 comprises 12 residues. Unmatched junction bases numbered 3, after V lost 6 bases and J lost 7 bases. The CDR3 nucleotides are TGTGCCAGCAGCGGGGGACTAAATGAGCAGTTCTTC. This translates into CASSGGLNEQFF.

The sample holds a few counts of this clonotype. J is TRBJ2-3 and V is TRBV5-6; TRBD2 agrees at 9 bases. V dropped 0 bases and J dropped 2; count of bases not matched to a gene: 4. This CDR3 has 16 amino acids. CDR1 SGHDT and CDR2 YYEEEE come from the germline V gene. CDR3 sequence: CASSLDSGSLTDTQYF. The CDR3 DNA follows: TGTGCCAGCAGCTTGGATAGCGGGAGCCTCACAGATACGCAGTATTTT.

At least ten counts were recorded for this clonotype. CDR3: CATSRQWAYNEQFF. The CDR3 coding sequence is TGTGCCACCAGCAGACAATGGGCCTACAATGAGCAGTTCTTC. The rearrangement links TRBV15 to TRBJ2-1; D remains unclear. CDR1 is LNHNV and CDR2 is YYDKDF in the germline V gene (reference sequence). The CDR3 length is 14 residues. Deletions cut 2 bases from V and 2 bases from J, with 7 bases between. The variable domain in full, with the rest retrieved from reference TRBV15 and TRBJ2-1, is DAMVIQNPRYQVTQFGKPVTLSCSQTLNHNVMYWYQQKSSQAPKLLFHYYDKDFNNEADTPDNFQSRRPNTSFCFLDIRSPGLGDTAMYLCATSRQWAYNEQFFGPGTRLTVL.

This sequence joins TRBV7-9 and TRBJ1-1; D may be TRBD1 (6 bases). V lost 5 bases and J lost 7, with 14 bases in between. The CDR3 loop spans 13 amino acids. CDR1 SEHNR and CDR2 FQNEAQ come from the germline V gene (reference sequence). CDR3 amino acids: CASSPTGILEAFF. DNA of the CDR3: TGTGCCAGCAGCCCTACAGGGATCCTTGAAGCTTTCTTT.

The gene calls are TRBV14 and TRBJ2-5; 14 nucleotides align to TRBD2. Losses at the gene ends were 3 bases for V and 5 bases for J; bases not matched to a gene: 5. Germline lookup yields CDR1 SGHDN and CDR2 FVKESK. The CDR3 is 16 residues long. This CDR3 reads CASSQPGLAGEETQYF. The CDR3, as DNA: TGTGCCAGCAGCCAGCCGGGACTAGCGGGAGAGGAGACCCAGTACTTC. The whole variable domain, filled in from reference TRBV14 and TRBJ2-5, reads EAGVTQFPSHSVIEKGQTVTLRCDPISGHDNLYWYRRVMGKEIKFLLHFVKESKQDESGMPNNRFLAERTGGTYSTLKVQPAELEDSGVYFCASSQPGLAGEETQYFGPGTRLLVL.

The V call is TRBV27, the J call TRBJ2-7; D may be TRBD1 or TRBD2 (5 bases each). Trimming left V 2 bases short and J 6 bases short, with 14 bases between. The CDR3 runs 14 residues. Germline assignment: CDR1 MNHEY and CDR2 SMNVEV (reference sequence). The CDR3 coding sequence is TGTGCCAGCAGTTTAAGGGGAGTGGGTCGCGAGCAGTACTTC. Residues: CASSLRGVGREQYF.

In its sample, this clonotype was seen once. This sequence joins TRBV13 and TRBJ2-6, with 8 bases that match TRBD1. The CDR3 spans 17 residues. Germline V CDR1 and CDR2: PRHDT, FYEKMQ (reference sequence). The V gene end was trimmed by 4 bases and the J gene end by 4 bases; junction bases not matched to a gene: 9. DNA for the CDR3: TGTGCCAGCAGCTCTGGACAGGGAGTGAACGGGGCCAACGTCCTGACTTTC. It is translated as CASSSGQGVNGANVLTF.

The chain combines TRBV20-1 with TRBJ2-5; D is perhaps TRBD1 (7 bases). Germline values: CDR1 DFQATT, CDR2 SNEGSKA (reference sequence). Trimming removed 3 bases at V and 4 bases at J, with 9 bases between. This CDR3 region has 12 residues. DNA for the CDR3: TGCAGTGCTAGGCAGGGGGGAGAGACCCAGTACTTC. This sequence encodes CSARQGGETQYF.